This entry concerns a single TCR beta chain. Its antigen is unidentified. Then a second PCR, running roughly 7 to 11 cycles, was carried out with a sample-barcoded 5' primer and a J-beta primer mix. One entry per CDR3 protein, called by TCRdb with MiXCR from the 5' RACE reads. The data contain about 970,000 distinct CDR3 sequences, just over 50% of them singletons. This specimen belongs to a study of blood T cells in healthy people across ages. General study points: It was held that diversity estimates obtained from one million T cells represented underestimates.

Sequencing was performed on blood. The sequence derives from a woman aged 55-69 years in good health.

The CDR3 nucleotides read TGCAGTGCTAGAGATCGGAGCGGAGCAGACGATGAGCAGTTCTTC. Translation gives CSARDRSGADDEQFF. The rearrangement joins TRBV20-1 to TRBJ2-1, with D possibly being TRBD2 (5 bases). V lost 0 bases, J lost 8 bases, and 17 bases lay in between. The germline CDR1 and CDR2 sequences are DFQATT and SNEGSKA (reference sequence). The CDR3 has 15 amino acids.